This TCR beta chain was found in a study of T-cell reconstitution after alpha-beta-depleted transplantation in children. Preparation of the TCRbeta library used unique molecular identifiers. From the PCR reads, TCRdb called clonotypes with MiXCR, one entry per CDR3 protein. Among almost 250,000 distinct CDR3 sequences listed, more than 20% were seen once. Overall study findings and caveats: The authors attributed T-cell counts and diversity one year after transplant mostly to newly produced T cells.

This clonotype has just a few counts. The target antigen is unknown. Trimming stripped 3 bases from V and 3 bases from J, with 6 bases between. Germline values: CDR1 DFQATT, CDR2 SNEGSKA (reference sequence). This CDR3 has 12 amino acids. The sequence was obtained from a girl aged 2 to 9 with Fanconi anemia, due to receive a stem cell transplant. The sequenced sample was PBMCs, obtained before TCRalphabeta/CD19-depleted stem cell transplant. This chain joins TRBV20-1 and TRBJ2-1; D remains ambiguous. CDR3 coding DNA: TGCAGTGCTAGGGAGAGCTACAATGAGCAGTTCTTC. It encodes CSARESYNEQFF.